These T cell receptor beta chains were read from a single sample in a study of blood T cell repertoires in COVID-19. Libraries were prepared by immunoSEQ multiplex PCR; TCRdb keeps only in-frame clonotypes and omits some of them. The data show about 80,000 clones, with approximately 80% seen just once and roughly 10% held by the top ten. What was sequenced was peripheral blood. These receptors were obtained from a human donor in a cohort sampled during active COVID-19. Each CDR3 is given with its conserved first and last residue. Each record gives: V gene, J gene, clone size, D gene, CDR3 length, CDR3 DNA, CDR3 protein. A D gene is named only where the DNA matches it firmly. Clone size is given for some rows only: seen once, a few or many times, or a class if the clone is expanded.

TRBV5-6	TRBJ2-3	-	TRBD2	15	TGTGCCAGCAGCCGGATAGCGGGGATCACAGATACGCAGTATTTT	CASSRIAGITDTQYF
TRBV5-1	TRBJ2-5	-	-	13	TGCGCCAGCAGACCCGTTACAGGGGAGACCCAGTACTTC	CASRPVTGETQYF
TRBV7-2	TRBJ2-3	once	TRBD2	16	TGTGCCAGCAGCTTAGTGGCGGGGGGGGCATCAGATACGCAGTATTTT	CASSLVAGGASDTQYF
TRBV5-5	TRBJ2-7	-	-	16	TGTGCCAGCAGCTTCAGGGGCAGGGGCACACTCTACGAGCAGTACTTC	CASSFRGRGTLYEQYF
TRBV18	TRBJ2-3	once	-	16	TGTGCCAGCTCCCTCGTGGCAGGGGTTAGCACAGATACGCAGTATTTT	CASSLVAGVSTDTQYF
TRBV5-1	TRBJ2-1	-	TRBD2	15	TGCGCCAGCAGTCGGGAGGGAGAATCCTACAATGAGCAGTTCTTC	CASSREGESYNEQFF
TRBV10-3	TRBJ2-1	-	TRBD2	15	TGTGCCATCAGGGTCGTAGCGGGGTTGAGCAATGAGCAGTTCTTC	CAIRVVAGLSNEQFF
TRBV11-2	TRBJ2-1	few	TRBD2	15	TGTGCCAGCAGCTCGGGTGGACTAGCGGGCGATGAGCAGTTCTTC	CASSSGGLAGDEQFF
TRBV7-2	TRBJ1-1	-	-	14	TGTGCCAGCAGCTCCCGTGGGGGGGACACTGAAGCTTTCTTT	CASSSRGGDTEAFF
TRBV5-1	TRBJ2-3	-	TRBD2	15	TGCGCCAGCAGCTCCCAACTAGCGGGAGATTATACGCAGTATTTT	CASSSQLAGDYTQYF
TRBV2	TRBJ1-5	-	-	15	TGTGCCAGCAGTGAGGCGGTAGGCAACAATCAGCCCCAGCATTTT	CASSEAVGNNQPQHF
TRBV3-1/TRBV3-2	TRBJ2-7	-	TRBD2	16	TGTGCCAGCAGCCGCCGGACTAGCGGGAGTTCAAACGAGCAGTACTTC	CASSRRTSGSSNEQYF
TRBV5-1	TRBJ2-7	-	TRBD1	15	TGCGCCAGCAGCCCAAACGGACAGGCCTCCTACGAGCAGTACTTC	CASSPNGQASYEQYF
TRBV18	TRBJ2-3	-	-	14	TGTGCCAGCTCACCCATAACAGGGCCAGATACGCAGTATTTT	CASSPITGPDTQYF
TRBV24-1	TRBJ2-5	-	TRBD1	14	TGTGCCACCAGTGAAGTGGACAGGGAAGAGACCCAGTACTTC	CATSEVDREETQYF
TRBV19	TRBJ2-2	-	TRBD2	16	TGTGCCAGTAACCTAGCGGGAGGCCCCAACACCGGGGAGCTGTTTTTT	CASNLAGGPNTGELFF
TRBV5-1	TRBJ1-5	-	-	14	TGCGCCAGCAGCCCTGACAGTCCTTATCAGCCCCAGCATTTT	CASSPDSPYQPQHF
TRBV14	TRBJ1-6	-	-	15	TGTGCCAGCAGCCAAGAACAGACCTATAATTCACCCCTCCACTTT	CASSQEQTYNSPLHF
TRBV30	TRBJ1-2	few	TRBD1	11	TGTGCCTTGGAGGGGGCAGGTGGCTACACCTTC	CALEGAGGYTF
TRBV7-3	TRBJ2-7	few	-	13	TGTGCCAGCAGTCAAATGGAGGGTTACGAGCAGTACTTC	CASSQMEGYEQYF
TRBV27	TRBJ2-7	-	TRBD2	12	TGTGCCACCGGACTAGCTTCCTACGAGCAGTACTTC	CATGLASYEQYF
TRBV3-1/TRBV3-2	TRBJ1-2	-	-	15	TGTGCCAGCAGCACACCACGCCCGGGGGGCTATGGCTACACCTTC	CASSTPRPGGYGYTF
TRBV6-5	TRBJ2-1	-	TRBD2	16	TGTGCCAGCAGTTCCCGGGGACTAGATGGAATGAATGAGCAGTTCTTC	CASSSRGLDGMNEQFF
TRBV2	TRBJ1-1	-	-	13	TGTGCCAGCAGGGACAGTATGAACACTGAAGCTTTCTTT	CASRDSMNTEAFF
TRBV5-1	TRBJ2-5	-	TRBD1	14	TGCGCCAGCAGCGCCGGGACAGGGCGTGAGACCCAGTACTTC	CASSAGTGRETQYF
TRBV7-9	TRBJ1-5	-	TRBD1	16	TGTGCCAGCAGTCCCGGACAGGCTGATAGCAATCAGCCCCAGCATTTT	CASSPGQADSNQPQHF
TRBV2	TRBJ2-5	-	TRBD1	18	TGTGCCAGCAGCCAAAGGGGTCTGACAGGGAACCACGGGGAGACCCAGTACTTC	CASSQRGLTGNHGETQYF
TRBV9	TRBJ2-7	-	-	15	TGTGCCAGCAGCGGCCACGGGGGGCCCCGGGGGGAGCAGTACTTC	CASSGHGGPRGEQYF
TRBV6-6	TRBJ2-5	once	-	13	TGTGCCAGCAGTCCTGATCCGGGTTCAACCCAGTACTTC	CASSPDPGSTQYF
TRBV19	TRBJ2-1	once	-	14	TGTGCCAGTAGTACCAGCCCAATCGGGTATGAGCAGTTCTTC	CASSTSPIGYEQFF
TRBV5-1	TRBJ2-7	-	TRBD2	14	TGCGCCAGCAGCTCCGGACTAGGAACCTACGAGCAGTACTTC	CASSSGLGTYEQYF